Shown below are 23 T cell receptor beta chains from a single sample sequenced in a study of T cell changes during pregnancy in multiple sclerosis. This table comes from immunoSEQ multiplex PCR, and its TCRdb copy is limited to in-frame clones, with some not included. This sample yields fewer than 90,000 clones, of which approximately 95% are seen a single time; 1.5% to 2% belongs to the top ten. Specimen: peripheral blood, collected after pregnancy. These receptors originate from a female donor in good health, enrolled as a control in a pregnancy study.

The rearrangement joins TRBV11-3 to TRBJ1-1; D may be TRBD1 (5 bases). The length of the CDR3 is 13 residues. Looked up from germline, CDR1 is SGHNT and CDR2 is YENEEA. The V and J ends lost 1 base and 7 bases respectively, with 10 bases between them. CDR3 sequence reads: CASSLGGGGEAFF. The CDR3 DNA reads TGTGCCAGCAGCTTAGGGGGCGGGGGTGAAGCTTTCTTT. The whole variable domain, filled in from reference TRBV11-3 and TRBJ1-1, reads EAGVVQSPRYKIIEKKQPVAFWCNPISGHNTLYWYLQNLGQGPELLIRYENEEAVDDSQLPKDRFSAERLKGVDSTLKIQPAELGDSAVYLCASSLGGGGEAFFGQGTRLTVV.

CDR3 sequence: CSGPGQLTGELFF. The CDR3, as DNA: TGCAGCGGGCCGGGACAGCTCACCGGGGAGCTGTTTTTT. J is TRBJ2-2 and V is TRBV29-1; 7 positions match TRBD1. The V gene's germline CDR1 is SQVTM and CDR2 ANQGSEA. The V gene end was trimmed by 7 bases and the J gene end by 4 bases; junction bases not matched to a gene: 6. This CDR3 region has 13 residues.

The J gene is TRBJ1-1, the V gene TRBV2; tentative D call: TRBD1 (6 bases). The CDR3 is 12 residues long. The V end lost 8 bases, the J end lost 0 bases, and 7 bases lay between the germline ends. Germline V CDR1 and CDR2: SNHLY, FYNNEI. The CDR3 DNA sequence: TGTGCCAGCGGACAGTTGAACACTGAAGCTTTCTTT. Translating it yields CASGQLNTEAFF.

V gene TRBV5-1 combines with J gene TRBJ1-1, with 10 bases that match TRBD1. Per the germline V gene, CDR1 is SGHRS and CDR2 is YFSETQ. V lost 5 bases, J lost 5 bases, and 6 bases stayed unmatched. The CDR3 runs to 14 residues. CDR3 region: CASRFDRGPTEAFF. CDR3 coding DNA: TGCGCCAGCAGGTTCGACAGGGGGCCTACTGAAGCTTTCTTT.

This rearrangement joins TRBV5-1 to TRBJ2-3; the match to TRBD2 covers 8 bases. CDR1 SGHRS and CDR2 YFSETQ come from the germline V gene. The CDR3 is 16 amino acids. The trim removed 5 bases at V and 0 bases at J, leaving 8 bases unmatched. CDR3 bases: TGCGCCAGCAGGGACGGTCAGCGGGGGAGCACAGATACGCAGTATTTT. It specifies CASRDGQRGSTDTQYF. Looking up the rest from reference TRBV5-1 and TRBJ2-3 gives the full variable domain: KAGVTQTPRYLIKTRGQQVTLSCSPISGHRSVSWYQQTPGQGLQFLFEYFSETQRNKGNFPGRFSGRQFSNSRSEMNVSTLELGDSALYLCASRDGQRGSTDTQYFGPGTRLTVL.

The genes are TRBV25-1 and TRBJ2-5; D ambiguous. In germline, CDR1 is MGHDK, CDR2 SYGVNS. This CDR3 is 11 amino acids long. V shed 3 bases and J shed 5 bases, with 4 bases lying between them. CDR3 DNA: TGTGCCAGCAGTGATCGGGAGACCCAGTACTTC. Translated: CASSDRETQYF. The whole variable domain, remainder taken from reference TRBV25-1 and TRBJ2-5, is EADIYQTPRYLVIGTGKKITLECSQTMGHDKMYWYQQDPGMELHLIHYSYGVNSTEKGDLSSESTVSRIRTEHFPLTLESARPSHTSQYLCASSDRETQYFGPGTRLLVL.

CDR3 sequence (DNA): TGTGCCAGCAGTCACCGGACAGGGTCGTCCTACGAGCAGTACTTC. Its protein is CASSHRTGSSYEQYF. The chain recombines TRBV28 with TRBJ2-7; TRBD1 aligns across 8 bases. Germline CDR1 and CDR2: MDHEN and SYDVKM. This CDR3 region has 15 residues. V was clipped by 5 bases and J by 1 base; unmatched bases: 7.

The rearrangement links TRBV9 to TRBJ2-7, with 10 bases matching TRBD2. The CDR3 is 15 residues long. Germline-derived CDR1 and CDR2 are SGDLS and YYNGEE. The junction had 12 bases not matched to a gene; V was cut back by 4 bases and J by 8 bases. The CDR3 loop is CASSLTSGDGAQQYF. The CDR3 coding sequence is TGTGCCAGCAGCCTAACTAGCGGGGATGGTGCTCAGCAGTACTTC.

The chain has TRBV5-5 and TRBJ2-7; TRBD2 is a possible D gene (6 bases). Germline CDR1 SGHKS, CDR2 YYEKEE (reference sequence). Trimming took 5 bases from V and 1 from J, leaving 19 bases between them. The CDR3 totals 16 residues. In DNA, the CDR3 is TGTGCCAGCAGTTCCACCCGGGAGAAGGTATCCTACGAGCAGTACTTC. Amino acids: CASSSTREKVSYEQYF.

This rearrangement joins TRBV4-1 to TRBJ2-7; perhaps TRBD1 as D (5 bases). Deletions cut 0 bases from V and 4 bases from J, with 7 bases between. This CDR3 is built from 13 residues. The germline gives CDR1 MGHRA, CDR2 YSYEKL. The DNA for the CDR3 is TGCGCCAGCAGCCAAGAGGGGCAGTACGAGCAGTACTTC. It codes for CASSQEGQYEQYF.

V and J are TRBV5-1 and TRBJ2-3, with 10 bases matching TRBD1. The CDR3 spans 16 residues. Germline V gives CDR1 SGHRS, CDR2 YFSETQ. V lost 4 bases and J lost 1; bases outside the gene matches: 6. In DNA, the CDR3 is TGCGCCAGCAGCAGAGACAGGGGGCGCGGCACAGATACGCAGTATTTT. As protein: CASSRDRGRGTDTQYF.

The gene calls are TRBV4-2 and TRBJ2-3; D is possibly TRBD2 (5 bases). The CDR3 is 15 amino acids. Trimming took off 4 bases at V and 1 base at J, with 12 bases between the two ends. In germline, CDR1 is LGHNA, CDR2 YNFKEQ. CDR3 nucleotide sequence: TGTGCCAGCAGCCTCCGGGGATCCGGCACAGATACGCAGTATTTT. Encoded protein: CASSLRGSGTDTQYF.

This clone came up a few times. The V and J genes are TRBV11-2 and TRBJ1-2; D perhaps matches TRBD1 (6 bases). CDR1 is SGHAT and CDR2 is FQNNGV in the germline V gene. This CDR3 is 13 amino acids long. The V end lost 5 bases, the J end lost 9 bases, and 16 bases lay between the germline ends. The CDR3 sequence is CASSQEARGSYTF. In DNA form, the CDR3 reads TGTGCCAGCAGCCAGGAGGCCAGGGGAAGCTACACCTTC.

This rearrangement joins TRBV5-5 to TRBJ1-4, with TRBD1 matching 7 bases. The CDR3 has 14 amino acids. V dropped 4 bases and J dropped 2; count of bases not matched to a gene: 2. Germline V gives CDR1 SGHKS, CDR2 YYEKEE (reference sequence). This CDR3 is CASSDRVTNEKLFF. Here the CDR3 DNA reads TGTGCCAGCAGCGACAGGGTGACTAATGAAAAACTGTTTTTT. Full variable domain (remainder filled in from reference TRBV5-5 and TRBJ1-4): DAGVTQSPTHLIKTRGQQVTLRCSPISGHKSVSWYQQVLGQGPQFIFQYYEKEERGRGNFPDRFSARQFPNYSSELNVNALLLGDSALYLCASSDRVTNEKLFFGSGTQLSVL.

This clone was detected a few times. The chain has TRBV19 and TRBJ2-1; possible D gene TRBD2, 5 bases. The CDR3 has 14 residues. V lost 8 bases, J lost 3 bases, and 14 bases lay in between. In germline, CDR1 is LNHDA, CDR2 SQIVND (reference sequence). CDR3 nucleotides: TGTGCCAGTTCCCCAGCGGCTTTCTACAATGAGCAGTTCTTC. Amino acid sequence: CASSPAAFYNEQFF.

CDR3 residues: CASSLEVGANIQYF. CDR3 nucleotide sequence: TGTGCCAGCAGCTTAGAGGTGGGGGCGAACATTCAGTACTTC. This chain links TRBV11-2 with TRBJ2-4; possibly TRBD1 for D (6 bases). This CDR3 is built from 14 residues. Germline values: CDR1 SGHAT, CDR2 FQNNGV. V lost 0 bases and J lost 7, with 10 bases in between. The full variable domain, its missing parts supplied by reference TRBV11-2 and TRBJ2-4, is EAGVAQSPRYKIIEKRQSVAFWCNPISGHATLYWYQQILGQGPKLLIQFQNNGVVDDSQLPKDRFSAERLKGVDSTLKIQPAKLEDSAVYLCASSLEVGANIQYFGAGTRLSVL.

The V gene is TRBV25-1, the J gene TRBJ1-4; a weak D match, TRBD1 (5 bases). Trimming shortened V by 3 bases and J by 8 bases, and 13 bases separated the two germline ends. The germline V gene has CDR1 MGHDK and CDR2 SYGVNS. The CDR3 contains 14 residues. DNA for the CDR3: TGTGCCAGCAGTGACGGGGGAGTGAACGAAAAACTGTTTTTT. Its protein is CASSDGGVNEKLFF.

The chain is built from TRBV5-4 and TRBJ2-1, with D maybe TRBD1 (6 bases). There are 14 residues in the CDR3. The V end was cut by 1 base, the J end by 5 bases, with 10 bases between. The V gene's germline CDR1 is SGHNT and CDR2 YYREEE (reference sequence). CDR3 region: CASSLTGLNNEQFF. The CDR3 region has the DNA TGTGCCAGCAGCTTGACAGGGTTGAACAATGAGCAGTTCTTC.

The sample holds one count of this clone. The chain uses TRBV29-1 and TRBJ2-5; 7 bases agree with TRBD2. This CDR3 is built from 14 residues. The V and J ends lost 1 base and 5 bases, in that order; junction bases with no gene match: 7. Germline lookup yields CDR1 SQVTM and CDR2 ANQGSEA. CDR3 sequence reads: CSVEGAGVGETQYF. DNA of the CDR3: TGCAGCGTTGAAGGGGCGGGAGTTGGGGAGACCCAGTACTTC.

The chain couples TRBV30 to TRBJ1-2, with unresolved D. V lost 5 bases to trimming and J lost 4 bases, with 14 bases between them. CDR1 is GTSNPN and CDR2 is SVGIG in the germline V gene (reference sequence). This CDR3 has 13 residues. The CDR3 DNA is TGTGCCTGGCGGAAGGAGGGCCTCTATGGCTACACCTTC. This sequence encodes CAWRKEGLYGYTF.

The V gene is TRBV5-1, the J gene TRBJ2-7, with D uncertain. The CDR3 is 14 residues long. V lost 2 bases and J lost 0, with 9 bases in between. The germline CDR1 and CDR2 sequences are SGHRS and YFSETQ. The CDR3, as DNA: TGCGCCAGCAGCTTAACTACGAGCTCCTACGAGCAGTACTTC. This gives the protein CASSLTTSSYEQYF.

This chain uses TRBV5-1 with TRBJ2-1, with no clear D. This CDR3 region has 13 residues. Germline V gene sequence: CDR1 SGHRS, CDR2 YFSETQ. Trimming left V 0 bases short and J 5 bases short, with 6 bases between. CDR3 nucleotides: TGCGCCAGCAGCTTGGTTCCAGACAATGAGCAGTTCTTC. It specifies CASSLVPDNEQFF.

CDR3 region: CAWSTGASGNTIYF. The CDR3 region has the DNA TGTGCCTGGAGCACAGGGGCCTCTGGAAACACCATATATTTT. This chain uses TRBV30 with TRBJ1-3; 7 bases are a match to TRBD1. V was clipped by 3 bases and J by 0 bases; unmatched bases: 2. The CDR3 is 14 amino acids. In germline, CDR1 is GTSNPN, CDR2 SVGIG (reference sequence).